The 8 T cell receptor beta chains in this list originate from one sample, sequenced in a study of response to subunit inactivated influenza vaccine. TCRdb processed the RT-PCR reads anew with MiXCR; each CDR3 protein has one entry. Counted here are about 700,000 distinct CDR3 sequences, approximately 14% occurring once; the ten biggest clones make up less than 9%. The source was PBMCs from blood, collected 14 to 15 days before vaccination. The receptors were sampled from a man aged 50 to 59 who received an inactivated influenza vaccine.

There are a few counts of this clonotype. This rearrangement joins TRBV4-2 to TRBJ2-1, with 11 bases identical to TRBD2. CDR3 length: 17 residues. V shed 1 base and J 8 bases; nucleotides not matched to a gene: 10. Germline CDR1 reads LGHNA; CDR2 reads YNFKEQ. The CDR3 DNA reads TGTGCCAGCAGCCAAGGCCTAGCGGGGGGAGTTATCCATGAGCAGTTCTTC. This codes for CASSQGLAGGVIHEQFF.

The chain recombines TRBV29-1 with TRBJ2-5, with D unclear. V shed 4 bases and J shed 1 base, with 7 bases lying between them. The CDR3 is 12 amino acids. In germline, CDR1 is SQVTM, CDR2 ANQGSEA. The CDR3 sequence is CSVGLGQETQYF. For the CDR3, the DNA is TGCAGCGTTGGGTTGGGCCAAGAGACCCAGTACTTC.

The V call is TRBV11-3, the J call TRBJ2-2; unclear D gene. This CDR3 is built from 12 residues. Trimming shortened V by 8 bases and J by 7 bases, and 11 bases separated the two germline ends. Looked up from germline, CDR1 is SGHNT and CDR2 is YENEEA. The CDR3 region has the DNA TGTGCCAGCTCCCGCGGTTACGGGGAGCTGTTTTTT. Translating gives CASSRGYGELFF. The full variable domain, completed using reference TRBV11-3 and TRBJ2-2, is EAGVVQSPRYKIIEKKQPVAFWCNPISGHNTLYWYLQNLGQGPELLIRYENEEAVDDSQLPKDRFSAERLKGVDSTLKIQPAELGDSAVYLCASSRGYGELFFGEGSRLTVL.

V is TRBV20-1 and J is TRBJ2-3; TRBD2 agrees at 12 bases. CDR3 length: 14 residues. The germline CDR1 and CDR2 sequences are DFQATT and SNEGSKA (reference sequence). J lost 6 bases, V lost 4 bases, and 5 bases had no gene match. The CDR3 DNA follows: TGCAGTGCTAAAGCTAGCGGGGGGGAGGATACGCAGTATTTT. Its translation is CSAKASGGEDTQYF.

The J gene is TRBJ2-5, the V gene TRBV5-1; no clear D gene. V lost 0 bases and J lost 5, with 11 bases in between. In germline, CDR1 is SGHRS, CDR2 YFSETQ. This CDR3 contains 14 residues. CDR3 protein: CASSLASFGETQYF. The CDR3 DNA is TGCGCCAGCAGCTTGGCCTCCTTCGGGGAGACCCAGTACTTC.

This clonotype was observed a few times. V gene TRBV5-6 combines with J gene TRBJ2-2; 8 nucleotides match TRBD2. The CDR3 spans 16 residues. Per the germline V gene, CDR1 is SGHDT and CDR2 is YYEEEE. V trimming: 2 bases; J trimming: 3 bases; junction bases outside the gene matches: 6. This CDR3 is CASSLQLAEHTGELFF. For the CDR3, the DNA is TGTGCCAGCAGCTTACAACTAGCGGAGCACACCGGGGAGCTGTTTTTT.

This clonotype was observed a few times. This chain links TRBV4-2 with TRBJ1-6; TRBD1 aligns across 7 bases. With V trimmed by 1 base and J by 7 bases, 1 base remained unmatched. CDR1 is LGHNA and CDR2 is YNFKEQ in the germline V gene. The CDR3 is made up of 14 amino acids. The CDR3 coding sequence is TGTGCCAGCAGCCAAGGACAGGGCAATTCACCCCTCCACTTT. Its translation: CASSQGQGNSPLHF.

The V and J genes are TRBV29-1 and TRBJ1-3; D is ambiguous. The CDR3 is 13 residues long. The germline V and J ends were trimmed by 6 bases and 1 base, with 10 bases remaining between them. Germline CDR1 reads SQVTM; CDR2 reads ANQGSEA. CDR3 protein: CSVYPGSGNTIYF. CDR3 in DNA: TGCAGCGTCTACCCGGGGTCTGGAAACACCATATATTTT.